This T cell receptor (beta chain) comes out of a study of cytomegalovirus exposure and HLA in healthy donors. The overall study: The 500 to 750 first-cohort repertoires and the 95 to 150 validation repertoires shared the same platform, a later analysis reported. The study, taken as a whole, reports: Listed as cytomegalovirus-associated were 150 or so TCR beta chains. A subsequent analysis found that TCR clusters from the first cohort also tended to co-occur in the 90 to 150 validation repertoires, with approximately 95% of cluster scores above 0.

V was cut by 0 bases and J by 5 bases, with 8 bases left in between. CDR3 length equals 12 residues. Germline V gives CDR1 SQVTM, CDR2 ANQGSEA. Data came from immunoSEQ multiplex PCR; TCRdb stores just in-frame clones and leaves some out. In the table there are approximately 150,000 clones, roughly 87% of which are singletons. In its sample, this clone was seen once. Its specificity is unknown. The donors were part of the validation cohort of over a hundred subjects. That cohort was separate from the first cohort, which comprised some 670 subjects. V and J are TRBV29-1 and TRBJ2-7; D unclear. The sequencing sample was made of PBMCs. The TCR comes from a man aged 18 to 29 in good health and CMV-seropositive. The DNA of the CDR3 is TGCAGCGTTGAAGATCTGCAGGACGAGCAGTACTTC. This sequence encodes CSVEDLQDEQYF.